The present T cell receptor beta chain was sequenced within a study of human T cells and chemical hapten exposure (dated by TCRdb to about 2021). About the study as a whole: For sensitization, 2% DPC in acetone was applied to a roughly 2 cm by roughly 2 cm area of upper inner arm skin. Throughout the study period of about 25 weeks, patients also received therapeutic DPC doses to the scalp every week. Patch testing was performed on the upper back with Finn chambers containing 0.01% DPC, and the patch tests were scored after 6 days according to International Contact Dermatitis Research Group standards. The patient cohort, mostly female, included alopecia areata with under or over 50% scalp involvement, alopecia totalis and alopecia universalis. Libraries were combined into a pool for sequencing, and differences in TCR yield between samples came mainly from small differences in library volumes within the pool. The study tracked peripheral blood TCR repertoire changes in vivo during primary and secondary sensitization to the hapten diphenylcyclopropenone (DPC) in alopecia patients. Blood samples were taken from patients before sensitization (week 0) and then at 2, 6 and about 24 weeks after DPC sensitization. Nearly 30 alopecia patients gave blood for TCR sequencing at one to four time points (pre-sensitization, 2, 6 and 24 weeks). For every blood RNA sample, sequencing covered both the TCR alpha and TCR beta chains. What the research found in general, with its limitations: Expanded TCRs formed significantly more large CDR3 similarity clusters than pre-sensitization or healthy control sets, consistent with antigen-driven responses. Repeated subsampling changed both the strength of the expansion versus patch-test correlation and the threshold at which the correlation became significant. Patch test score correlated positively with the number of PT1 expanded TCRs, reaching significance at thresholds 8, 16 and 32 but not at 4. Because all patients had alopecia, a presumed autoimmune disease, the immune response of the patients might differ from that of healthy individuals. No change with DPC sensitization was found in the number of TCRs above 1 in 1000 frequency, and no evidence of global repertoire structure alterations was found.

In the paper's terms, the time point label means: patch test 3, about 24 weeks after DPC sensitization. This specimen's treatment or condition label, per the study, means: therapeutic diphenylcyclopropenone sensitization with weekly scalp DPC. Total RNA was isolated from unfractionated whole blood collected in Tempus Blood RNA tubes. At every patch-test visit, the blood draw took place before the patch test was put on. Patients were eligible if aged 18 to 70, diagnosed with alopecia and judged suitable for DPC therapy, and pregnant patients were excluded. The CDR3 spans 15 residues, from the cysteine through the phenylalanine. The retained sequence is limited to the CDR3, 45 bases, with the frame set at the first base. Via the germline V gene, CDR1 is SGDLS and CDR2 YYNGEE. After removal of 6 bases from V and 9 bases from J, the junction retains 10 bases not matched to a gene. Many counts were recorded for this clonotype. There is no known antigen for this receptor. Within one base of it there is no much larger clone, and no base qualities were kept.

Receptor amplification or capture employed RACE. The sequencer was a NextSeq 500. During library preparation, unique molecular identifiers were attached to individual cDNA molecules so that TCRs could be counted quantitatively and reproducibly. On the authors' methods: A median of about 87,000 TCRs per sample was observed, with a range of roughly 20,000 to 750,000. The Decombinator software suite was used to annotate V, J and CDR3 in the TCR reads. For the PS versus PT1 abundance plots, all samples were subsampled to the same number of TCRs (28,000). TCRs were defined as expanded if absent before sensitization and observed at least eight times at the 2-week time point. Clones were called with MiXCR by TCRdb after fastp trimmed the public reads at Q25, and only in-frame beta chains were retained. Rows matching on CDR3 protein sequence are summarized as one entry with the most common DNA and genes. Clone size and V and J calls follow TCRdb, not the original study. Recorded for this sample are about 39,000 distinct CDR3 sequences; more than 9.5% of them occurred a single time. The ten largest account for about 2.3% of the sample.

The chain uses TRBV9 and TRBJ2-1, with TRBD1 matching 12 junction bases. This TCR came from a woman in her forties with alopecia areata. Some clones in this sample may be carry-over from other donors' samples. Sequenced here: whole blood, sampled in connection with sensitization to the hapten diphenylcyclopropenone (DPC). CDR3 reads: CASTQGQGAAGEQFF. The sequenced DNA: TGTGCCAGCACCCAGGGACAGGGGGCCGCCGGTGAGCAGTTCTTC.